This TCR beta chain was recovered during a study of cytomegalovirus exposure and HLA in healthy donors. The study, taken as a whole, reports: Reports credit the classifier with highly specific, highly sensitive diagnosis of cytomegalovirus status. Some TCR beta chains (more than 150 of them) were listed as cytomegalovirus-associated.

This clone has more than one count but fewer than ten. Its cognate antigen is unknown. Germline V gene sequence: CDR1 MNHNY, CDR2 SVGAGI (reference sequence). With 2 bases removed from V and 8 bases from J, the gap between germline ends came to 18 bases. The CDR3 has 16 residues. Both 60 Vbeta primers and 13 Jbeta primers went into the PCR. Libraries were prepared by immunoSEQ multiplex PCR; TCRdb keeps only in-frame clonotypes and omits some of them. The sample contains under 200,000 clones, roughly 71% of which appear only once. Source material: PBMCs. The V gene is TRBV6-6, the J gene TRBJ1-4, with D perhaps TRBD1 (6 bases). This clonotype originated in a male donor in good health and CMV-seropositive. DNA of the CDR3: TGTGCCAGCAGTTACAATCAGGGGCAGGGTGGCGAAAAACTGTTTTTT. Residues: CASSYNQGQGGEKLFF.